These 29 T cell receptor beta chains were sequenced from one sample in a study of T cells in Graves' hyperthyroidism and ophthalmopathy. RNA transcripts served as the template for amplifying TCR beta CDR3 regions. TCR CDR3 regions were first amplified by RT-PCR with HTBI primers. One entry per CDR3 protein results from TCRdb running MiXCR on the multiplex PCR reads. The table lists roughly 570,000 distinct CDR3 sequences, around 45% of them singletons. The sequencing sample was made of peripheral blood or thyroid tissue (not recorded which). The receptors come from a young woman with Graves' hyperthyroidism.

The chain combines TRBV9 with TRBJ2-2; 10 bases line up with TRBD2. Germline V gives CDR1 SGDLS, CDR2 YYNGEE. The CDR3 length is 17 residues. After removal of 1 base from V and 8 bases from J, the junction contained 11 bases not matched to a gene. CDR3 bases: TGTGCCAGCAGCGTATCCAGCGGGAGGGCCCAACTAGGGGAGCTGTTTTTT. Encoded protein: CASSVSSGRAQLGELFF. Supplemented by reference TRBV9 and TRBJ2-2, the full variable domain reads DSGVTQTPKHLITATGQRVTLRCSPRSGDLSVYWYQQSLDQGLQFLIQYYNGEERAKGNILERFSAQQFPDLHSELNLSSLELGDSALYFCASSVSSGRAQLGELFFGEGSRLTVL.

At least ten counts were recorded for this clonotype. V and J are TRBV20-1 and TRBJ1-4; 8 bases fit TRBD1. The CDR3 is 15 amino acids. Germline CDR1 reads DFQATT; CDR2 reads SNEGSKA (reference sequence). V lost 3 bases, J lost 5 bases, and 8 bases stayed unmatched. CDR3 nucleotides: TGCAGTGCTAGTTTTATCGGGACAGGCAATGAAAAACTGTTTTTT. It encodes CSASFIGTGNEKLFF.

This clonotype was detected many times. The chain is built from TRBV29-1 and TRBJ1-2; 7 nucleotides align to TRBD1. Trimming took 6 bases from V and 3 from J; bases not matched to a gene: 4. CDR1 and CDR2 from the germline V gene are SQVTM and ANQGSEA. The CDR3 length is 12 residues. CDR3 bases: TGCAGCGTGTCCACAGGGGACTATGGCTACACCTTC. Protein product: CSVSTGDYGYTF.

The CDR3 protein is CSANSEGHEQYF. CDR3 DNA: TGCAGTGCCAATTCGGAGGGACACGAGCAGTACTTC. The genes are TRBV20-1 and TRBJ2-7; tentative D call: TRBD2 (6 bases). Trimming stripped 6 bases from V and 5 bases from J, with 14 bases between. Germline CDR1 is DFQATT and CDR2 is SNEGSKA (reference sequence). The CDR3 totals 12 residues.

At least ten counts were recorded for this clonotype. The CDR3 loop reads CASSVDSSTDTQYF. The CDR3 nucleotides read TGTGCCAGCAGCGTAGATTCGAGCACAGATACGCAGTATTTT. The V call is TRBV9, the J call TRBJ2-3; D is unresolved. V lost 0 bases and J lost 0, with 5 bases in between. Germline-derived CDR1 and CDR2 are SGDLS and YYNGEE. This CDR3 spans 14 amino acids.

The chain couples TRBV2 to TRBJ1-6; 7 bases line up with TRBD1. J was trimmed by 5 bases and V by 4 bases; bases with no gene match: 2. The CDR3 has 14 amino acids. From germline, CDR1 is SNHLY and CDR2 FYNNEI. The CDR3 region has the DNA TGTGCCAGCAGTGGACAGGGCCATAATTCACCCCTCCACTTT. The encoded protein is CASSGQGHNSPLHF.

There are many counts of this clonotype. This chain's CDR3 is CASSLVYRFSNQPQHF. CDR3 DNA sequence: TGTGCCAGCAGCTTAGTTTACAGGTTTAGCAATCAGCCCCAGCATTTT. The rearrangement uses TRBV11-2 and TRBJ1-5, with D perhaps TRBD1 (5 bases). This CDR3 contains 16 residues. CDR1 is SGHAT, CDR2 FQNNGV, per germline. V lost 1 base and J lost 0, with 10 bases in between.

The chain carries TRBV20-1 and TRBJ2-5; the match to TRBD1 covers 9 bases. In germline, CDR1 is DFQATT, CDR2 SNEGSKA (reference sequence). The CDR3 consists of 15 residues. J gave up 5 bases and V 3 bases, and 10 bases lay outside the gene matches. CDR3 sequence: CSASNRDRVGETQYF. DNA for the CDR3: TGCAGTGCTAGCAACCGGGACAGGGTAGGGGAGACCCAGTACTTC.

This clonotype has a count of ten or more. The gene calls are TRBV7-8 and TRBJ2-7; D not certain. Trimming cost V 5 bases and J 2 bases, with 13 bases left between them. The CDR3 loop spans 14 amino acids. Germline-derived CDR1 and CDR2 are SGHVS and FQNEAQ. CDR3 DNA sequence: TGTGCCAGCAGCCCCCGACGCGTGGCCTACGAGCAGTACTTC. This encodes CASSPRRVAYEQYF.

This clonotype was seen a single time. CDR3 nucleotide sequence: TGTGCCAGCAGCTGGGACAGGGAGGTTAGCAATCAGCCCCAGCATTTT. This codes for CASSWDREVSNQPQHF. The rearrangement uses TRBV11-2 and TRBJ1-5; 9 nucleotides line up with TRBD1. Trimming took 4 bases from V and 0 from J; bases not matched to a gene: 4. The CDR3 is 16 amino acids. Looked up from germline, CDR1 is SGHAT and CDR2 is FQNNGV. Variable domain in full (rest from reference TRBV11-2 and TRBJ1-5): EAGVAQSPRYKIIEKRQSVAFWCNPISGHATLYWYQQILGQGPKLLIQFQNNGVVDDSQLPKDRFSAERLKGVDSTLKIQPAKLEDSAVYLCASSWDREVSNQPQHFGDGTRLSIL.

This clonotype was seen only a few times. The conserved phenylalanine or tryptophan normally closing the CDR3 is absent here, so this likely arose from a read error. This sequence joins TRBV12-3 or TRBV12-4 and TRBJ1-1; D unresolved. V was trimmed by 5 bases and J by 11 bases, leaving 15 bases between them. The CDR3 has 12 residues. In DNA, the CDR3 is TGTGCCAGCAGTCCCGGGTCGGCGGGGGCTTTCCTT. Protein: CASSPGSAGAFL.

This clonotype came up once. The chain is built from TRBV5-4 and TRBJ1-2; 7 nucleotides match TRBD1. This CDR3 spans 15 amino acids. Per the germline V gene, CDR1 is SGHNT and CDR2 is YYREEE (reference sequence). Losses at the gene ends were 3 bases for V and 0 bases for J; bases not matched to a gene: 5. The CDR3 coding sequence is TGTGCCAGCAGCTCACAGGGGCCCCCTAACTATGGCTACACCTTC. It specifies CASSSQGPPNYGYTF.

This clonotype was observed many times. The CDR3 bases are TGTGCCAGCAGCCGGCTGGGACAGGGTAATGAAAAACTGTTTTTT. Its protein is CASSRLGQGNEKLFF. The chain joins TRBV7-9 to TRBJ1-4, with 9 bases aligning to TRBD1. V lost 5 bases, J lost 4 bases, and 5 bases stayed unmatched. The CDR3 extends over 15 amino acids. Germline CDR1 is SEHNR and CDR2 is FQNEAQ (reference sequence).

This clonotype was seen many times. The chain employs TRBV20-1 and TRBJ2-5; D is unresolved. The length of the CDR3 is 12 residues. Trimming pared 1 base from V and 5 bases from J, leaving 8 bases between. In germline, CDR1 is DFQATT, CDR2 SNEGSKA (reference sequence). CDR3 sequence: CSARVHSETQYF. CDR3 sequence (DNA): TGCAGTGCTAGAGTTCACTCTGAGACCCAGTACTTC.

The sample holds many counts of this clonotype. V gene TRBV19 combines with J gene TRBJ2-5; D may correspond to TRBD1 or TRBD2 (5 bases each). The CDR3 length is 14 residues. The germline gives CDR1 LNHDA, CDR2 SQIVND (reference sequence). The V end lost 3 bases, the J end lost 2 bases, and 10 bases lay between the germline ends. The CDR3 is CASSMGWGQETQYF. CDR3 bases: TGTGCCAGTAGTATGGGATGGGGGCAAGAGACCCAGTACTTC.

Many counts were recorded for this clonotype. The chain joins TRBV4-3 to TRBJ2-7; 8 bases are shared with TRBD1. Germline lookup yields CDR1 LGHNA and CDR2 YSLEER. V lost 4 bases and J lost 3; bases outside the gene matches: 8. The CDR3 extends over 15 amino acids. The CDR3 DNA reads TGCGCCAGCAGCCGCTACACCACAGGGGGCTACGAGCAGTACTTC. It translates to CASSRYTTGGYEQYF.

This clonotype was seen once. The rearrangement uses TRBV5-1 and TRBJ1-3; D gene uncertain. V lost 4 bases, J lost 7 bases, and 9 bases lay in between. The CDR3 covers 12 residues. CDR1 and CDR2 from the germline V gene are SGHRS and YFSETQ. The CDR3 is CASSMYGNTIYF. The CDR3 nucleotides read TGCGCCAGCAGCATGTACGGGAACACCATATATTTT.

For this clonotype: Being one base from a much bigger clone, this may be a read error. Since the CDR3 does not end with the conserved phenylalanine or tryptophan, this likely comes from a read error. This chain links TRBV4-2 with TRBJ2-7, with D hard to call. V lost 4 bases and J 0 bases, leaving 7 bases between the germline ends. Germline V CDR1 and CDR2: LGHNA, YNFKEQ. This CDR3 is 13 amino acids long. For the CDR3, the DNA is TGTGCCAGCAGCCTCATACCCTCCTACGAGCAGTACCTC. This gives the protein CASSLIPSYEQYL.

The chain carries TRBV29-1 and TRBJ2-7; D gene ambiguous. Germline CDR1 is SQVTM and CDR2 is ANQGSEA. The V and J ends lost 8 bases and 2 bases respectively, with 16 bases between them. The CDR3 extends over 13 amino acids. CDR3 sequence reads: CSLGQLNTYEQYF. The CDR3 coding sequence is TGCAGCTTGGGCCAACTCAACACCTACGAGCAGTACTTC.

About this clonotype: The conserved phenylalanine or tryptophan normally closing the CDR3 is absent here, so this likely arose from a read error. V gene TRBV5-1 combines with J gene TRBJ2-7, with D possibly being TRBD2 (6 bases). Germline V gene data show CDR1 as SGHRS and CDR2 as YFSETQ. V gave up 3 bases and J gave up 3 bases, with 13 bases separating them. This CDR3 has 14 residues. CDR3 DNA sequence: TGCGCCAGCAGCTACCAGGGAGGTGTCTACGAGCAGTACTAC. Protein product: CASSYQGGVYEQYY.

The chain recombines TRBV24-1 with TRBJ2-5; the D gene is possibly TRBD2 (5 bases). The germline V and J ends were trimmed by 4 bases and 7 bases, with 6 bases remaining between them. This CDR3 is 11 amino acids long. The V gene's germline CDR1 is KGHDR and CDR2 SFDVKD. Here the CDR3 reads CATSEAGTQYF. Written as DNA, the CDR3 is TGTGCCACCAGTGAGGCGGGGACCCAGTACTTC.

CDR3: CASSSYGEQGATVSYEQYF. The CDR3 nucleotides read TGTGCCAGCAGCTCCTACGGGGAACAGGGGGCAACGGTCTCCTACGAGCAGTACTTC. This rearrangement joins TRBV7-2 to TRBJ2-7, with TRBD1 identical over 9 bases. V shed 4 bases and J 0 bases; nucleotides not matched to a gene: 16. There are 19 residues in the CDR3. Germline V gives CDR1 SGHTA, CDR2 FQGNSA.

The gene calls are TRBV25-1 and TRBJ1-2; 8 bases fit TRBD1. This CDR3 has 14 amino acids. Germline CDR1 and CDR2: MGHDK and SYGVNS. Losses at the gene ends were 8 bases for V and 2 bases for J; bases not matched to a gene: 7. In DNA form, the CDR3 reads TGTGCCAGCGCCGCGGACAGGGACAACTATGGCTACACCTTC. As protein: CASAADRDNYGYTF.

The chain employs TRBV20-1 and TRBJ2-7, with 7 nucleotides matching TRBD2. CDR3 length: 14 amino acids. V lost 4 bases and J lost 6; bases outside the gene matches: 12. CDR1 and CDR2 from the germline V gene are DFQATT and SNEGSKA (reference sequence). As DNA, the CDR3 is TGCAGTGCTATCGACAGAGCGGGAATTCTCGAGCAGTACTTC. Protein: CSAIDRAGILEQYF.

This clonotype was counted a single time. No DNA is shown, since the ends of the CDR3 on it are uncertain; the CDR3 is the one TCRdb lists. This chain connects TRBV25-1 to TRBJ1-2; the tabulated D call, TRBD1, remains unverified against the DNA. The CDR3 is made up of 17 amino acids, end residues included. Germline V lookup: CDR1 MGHDK, CDR2 SYGVNS. Here the CDR3 reads CACSARETGEWDYGYTF.

As to this clonotype: This could be a read error, since a much larger clone is one nucleotide away. The chain uses TRBV12-3 or TRBV12-4 and TRBJ1-6, with D hard to call. Trimming shortened V by 4 bases and J by 5 bases, and 12 bases separated the two germline ends. This CDR3 comprises 15 residues. CDR3 sequence reads: CASSYNVGHNSPLHF. The CDR3 nucleotides are TGTGCCAGCAGTTATAATGTCGGCCATAATTCACCCCTCCACTTT.

This clonotype has at least ten counts. The chain uses TRBV12-3 or TRBV12-4 and TRBJ2-7, with D tentatively TRBD1 or TRBD2 (5 bases each). This CDR3 is built from 13 residues. V was clipped by 6 bases and J by 7 bases, with 16 bases between them. CDR3 sequence reads: CASREGPRGEQYF. CDR3 in DNA: TGTGCCAGCAGGGAAGGGCCGAGGGGAGAGCAGTACTTC.

The chain has TRBV7-9 and TRBJ2-3; 8 nucleotides line up with TRBD2. Germline loops: CDR1 SEHNR, CDR2 FQNEAQ (reference sequence). The length of the CDR3 is 18 residues. J gave up 0 bases and V 0 bases, and 8 bases lay outside the gene matches. CDR3 in DNA: TGTGCCAGCAGCTTAGCGATAGGCGGGAGGTCTAGCACAGATACGCAGTATTTT. As protein: CASSLAIGGRSSTDTQYF. The whole variable domain, remainder taken from reference TRBV7-9 and TRBJ2-3, is DTGVSQNPRHKITKRGQNVTFRCDPISEHNRLYWYRQTLGQGPEFLTYFQNEAQLEKSRLLSDRFSAERPKGSFSTLEIQRTEQGDSAMYLCASSLAIGGRSSTDTQYFGPGTRLTVL.

This clonotype occurred many times. The chain uses TRBV2 and TRBJ2-7; D is undetermined. Germline CDR1 reads SNHLY; CDR2 reads FYNNEI. Trimming removed 2 bases at V and 5 bases at J, with 13 bases between. The CDR3 length is 14 residues. CDR3 coding DNA: TGTGCCAGCAGTGAATCATGGGCCCTCGACGAGCAGTACTTC. Its protein product is CASSESWALDEQYF.